This TCR beta chain was found in a study of blood T cell repertoires in COVID-19. Across the study: The samples span acute and convalescent COVID-19 from the United States, Italy and Spain.

Germline trimming cut 7 bases from V and 1 base from J; bases unmatched to any gene: 3. This CDR3 comprises 13 residues. Looked up from germline, CDR1 is KGHSH and CDR2 is LQKENI. Under the authors' procedure: Estimation of nucleated cell counts was performed using reference gene primer amplification. Assay used: immunoSEQ multiplex PCR; TCRdb lists only in-frame clones, some missing. The DNA was the basis for D and trimming; V, J and clone size are from that table. Here the sample spans 270,000 or so clones, roughly nine tenths being singletons. This TCR came from a woman in her 40s who had recovered from COVID-19. Sequenced sample: peripheral blood. The chain carries TRBV18 and TRBJ2-5; 7 positions match TRBD2. The CDR3 DNA reads as TGTGCCAGCTGCACTAGCGTCCAAGAGACCCAGTACTTC. Amino acid sequence: CASCTSVQETQYF.